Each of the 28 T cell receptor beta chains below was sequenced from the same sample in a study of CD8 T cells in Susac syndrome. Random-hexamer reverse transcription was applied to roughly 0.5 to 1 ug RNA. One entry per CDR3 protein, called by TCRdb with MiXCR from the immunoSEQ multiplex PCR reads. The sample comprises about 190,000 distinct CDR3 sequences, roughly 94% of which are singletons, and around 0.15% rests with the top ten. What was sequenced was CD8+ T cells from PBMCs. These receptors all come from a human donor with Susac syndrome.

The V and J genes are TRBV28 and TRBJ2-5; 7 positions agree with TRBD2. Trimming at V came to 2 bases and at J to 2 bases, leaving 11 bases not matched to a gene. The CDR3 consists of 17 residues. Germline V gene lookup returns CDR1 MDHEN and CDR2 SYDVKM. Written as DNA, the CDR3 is TGTGCCAGCAGTTTAACTCTCCCCGCGGGAGAGCAAGAGACCCAGTACTTC. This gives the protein CASSLTLPAGEQETQYF.

This CDR3 is CASSSPGTGQRGYEQYF. In DNA, the CDR3 is TGCGCCAGCAGCTCACCCGGGACAGGCCAAAGGGGCTACGAGCAGTACTTC. The rearrangement uses TRBV5-1 and TRBJ2-7, with 8 bases fitting TRBD1. The CDR3 sequence is 17 residues long. Germline V gene lookup returns CDR1 SGHRS and CDR2 YFSETQ. Trimming removed 3 bases from V and 3 bases from J; junction bases left unmatched: 14.

CDR3 residues: CASSRAELAGGRADTQYF. CDR3 DNA sequence: TGTGCCAGCAGCCGAGCAGAACTAGCGGGGGGGCGCGCAGATACGCAGTATTTT. V and J are TRBV7-9 and TRBJ2-3; TRBD2 matches 13 bases. V gave up 5 bases and J gave up 4 bases; unmatched junction bases: 12. Per the germline V gene, CDR1 is SEHNR and CDR2 is FQNEAQ (reference sequence). The length of the CDR3 is 18 residues.

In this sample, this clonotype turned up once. The CDR3 coding sequence is TGCGCCAGCAGCCAAGATGAGCGCGGGGGGGCTGCAGATACGCAGTATTTT. As protein: CASSQDERGGAADTQYF. The genes are TRBV4-1 and TRBJ2-3; 9 bases map to TRBD2. The CDR3 length is 17 residues. Per germline, CDR1 MGHRA and CDR2 YSYEKL. V was clipped by 0 bases and J by 4 bases; unmatched bases: 8.

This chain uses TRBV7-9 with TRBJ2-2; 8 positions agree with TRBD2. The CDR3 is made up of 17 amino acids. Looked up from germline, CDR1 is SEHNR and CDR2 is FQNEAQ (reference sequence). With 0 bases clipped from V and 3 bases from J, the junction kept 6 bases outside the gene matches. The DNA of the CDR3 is TGTGCCAGCAGCTTAGCGGGGACTAGAAGAGACACCGGGGAGCTGTTTTTT. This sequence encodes CASSLAGTRRDTGELFF. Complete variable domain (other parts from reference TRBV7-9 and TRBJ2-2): DTGVSQNPRHKITKRGQNVTFRCDPISEHNRLYWYRQTLGQGPEFLTYFQNEAQLEKSRLLSDRFSAERPKGSFSTLEIQRTEQGDSAMYLCASSLAGTRRDTGELFFGEGSRLTVL.

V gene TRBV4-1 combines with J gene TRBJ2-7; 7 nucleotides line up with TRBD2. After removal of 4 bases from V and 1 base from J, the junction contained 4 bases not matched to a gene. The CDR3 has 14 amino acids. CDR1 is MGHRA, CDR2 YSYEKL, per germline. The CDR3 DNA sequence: TGCGCCAGCAGCCGCGCGGGGGTATCCTACGAGCAGTACTTC. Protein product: CASSRAGVSYEQYF.

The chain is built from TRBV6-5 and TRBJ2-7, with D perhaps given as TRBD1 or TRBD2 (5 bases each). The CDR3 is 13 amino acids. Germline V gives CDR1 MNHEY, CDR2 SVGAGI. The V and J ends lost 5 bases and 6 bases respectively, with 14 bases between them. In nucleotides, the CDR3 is TGTGCCAGCAGTCCCCAAGAGGGGTCCGAGCAGTACTTC. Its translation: CASSPQEGSEQYF.

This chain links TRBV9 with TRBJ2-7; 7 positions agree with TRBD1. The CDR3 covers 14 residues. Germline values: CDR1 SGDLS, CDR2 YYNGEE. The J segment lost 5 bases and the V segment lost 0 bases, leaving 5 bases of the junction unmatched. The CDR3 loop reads CASSVETGSHEQYF. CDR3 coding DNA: TGTGCCAGCAGCGTAGAGACAGGGTCCCACGAGCAGTACTTC.

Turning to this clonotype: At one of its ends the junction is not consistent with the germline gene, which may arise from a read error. The CDR3 region is CASSYTGYEVFF. As DNA, the CDR3 is TGTGCCAGCAGTTACACGGGGTATGAAGTTTTCTTT. This chain uses TRBV6-6 with TRBJ1-1; D is unresolved. Germline lookup yields CDR1 MNHNY and CDR2 SVGAGI (reference sequence). The CDR3 sequence is 12 residues long.

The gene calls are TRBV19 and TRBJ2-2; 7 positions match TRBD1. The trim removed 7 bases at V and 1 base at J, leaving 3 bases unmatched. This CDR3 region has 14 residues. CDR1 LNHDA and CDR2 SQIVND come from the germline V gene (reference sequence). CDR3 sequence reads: CASNRDRNTGELFF. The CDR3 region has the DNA TGTGCCAGTAACAGGGACAGGAACACCGGGGAGCTGTTTTTT.

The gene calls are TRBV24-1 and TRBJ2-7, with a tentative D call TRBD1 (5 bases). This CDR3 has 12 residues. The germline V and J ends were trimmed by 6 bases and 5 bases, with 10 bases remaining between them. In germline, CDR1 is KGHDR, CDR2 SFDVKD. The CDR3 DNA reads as TGTGCCACCAGTCAGGGTGGAAACGAGCAGTACTTC. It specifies CATSQGGNEQYF.

CDR3 DNA sequence: TGCGCCAGCAGCTTAGGACCCCTATATAGCAATCAGCCCCAGCATTTT. Amino acids: CASSLGPLYSNQPQHF. The V call is TRBV5-1, the J call TRBJ1-5, with D uncertain. Trimming stripped 2 bases from V and 0 bases from J, with 12 bases between. The CDR3 is made up of 16 amino acids. Germline V gene lookup returns CDR1 SGHRS and CDR2 YFSETQ.

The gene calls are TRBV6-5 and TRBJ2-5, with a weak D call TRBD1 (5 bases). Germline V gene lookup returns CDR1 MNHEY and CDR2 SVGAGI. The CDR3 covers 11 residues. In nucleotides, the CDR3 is TGTGCTATAGCAGGGTGGGAGACCCAGTACTTC. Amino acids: CAIAGWETQYF.

Here the CDR3 DNA reads TGTGCCAGCAGCCAAGCGCGGAACAATGGCTACACCTTC. Encoded protein: CASSQARNNGYTF. V gene TRBV14 combines with J gene TRBJ1-2; D not resolved. V was trimmed by 1 base and J by 6 bases, leaving 9 bases between them. Germline V lookup: CDR1 SGHDN, CDR2 FVKESK. The CDR3 is 13 amino acids.

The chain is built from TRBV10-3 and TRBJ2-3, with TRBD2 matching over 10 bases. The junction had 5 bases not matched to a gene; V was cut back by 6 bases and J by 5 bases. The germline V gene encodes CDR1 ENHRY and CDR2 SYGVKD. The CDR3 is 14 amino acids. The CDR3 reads CAIRSSGGGDTQYF. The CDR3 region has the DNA TGTGCCATCAGATCTAGCGGGGGCGGAGATACGCAGTATTTT.

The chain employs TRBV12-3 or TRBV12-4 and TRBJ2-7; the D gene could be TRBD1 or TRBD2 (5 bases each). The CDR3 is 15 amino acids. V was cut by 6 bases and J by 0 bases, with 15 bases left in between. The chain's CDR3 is CASRPGTASSYEQYF. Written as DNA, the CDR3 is TGTGCCAGCAGACCAGGGACCGCCAGCTCCTACGAGCAGTACTTC.

CDR3 sequence reads: CASSVAGLSNTGELFF. CDR3 nucleotides: TGTGCCAGCAGCGTAGCTGGACTGTCGAACACCGGGGAGCTGTTTTTT. This chain connects TRBV9 to TRBJ2-2, with D possibly TRBD2 on 5 matching bases. In germline, CDR1 is SGDLS, CDR2 YYNGEE. V was cut by 0 bases and J by 0 bases, with 9 bases left in between. The CDR3 consists of 16 residues.

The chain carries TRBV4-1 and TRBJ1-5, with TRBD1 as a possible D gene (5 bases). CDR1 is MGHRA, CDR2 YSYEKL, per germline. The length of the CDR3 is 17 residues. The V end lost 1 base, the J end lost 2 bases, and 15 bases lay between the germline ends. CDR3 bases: TGCGCCAGCAGCCAAGCTTCGGGGGGTTTGGGCAATCAGCCCCAGCATTTT. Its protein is CASSQASGGLGNQPQHF.

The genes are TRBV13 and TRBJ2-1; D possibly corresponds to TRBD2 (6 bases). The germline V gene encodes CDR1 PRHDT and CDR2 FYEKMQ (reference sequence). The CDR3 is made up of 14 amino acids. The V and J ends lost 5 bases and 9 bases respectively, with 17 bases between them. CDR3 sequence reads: CASSKQGGRPEQFF. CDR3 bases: TGTGCCAGCAGCAAGCAGGGTGGGAGGCCTGAGCAGTTCTTC.

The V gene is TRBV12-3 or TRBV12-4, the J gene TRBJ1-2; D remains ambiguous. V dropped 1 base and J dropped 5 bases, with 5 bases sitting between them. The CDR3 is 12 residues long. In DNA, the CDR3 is TGTGCCAGCAGTTTAGGGTGGTATGGCTACACCTTC. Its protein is CASSLGWYGYTF.

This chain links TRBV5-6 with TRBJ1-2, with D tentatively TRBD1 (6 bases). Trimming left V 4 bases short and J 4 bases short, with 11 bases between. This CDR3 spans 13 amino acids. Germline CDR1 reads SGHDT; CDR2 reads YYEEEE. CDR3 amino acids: CASSAGQSYGYTF. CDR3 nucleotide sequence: TGTGCCAGCAGCGCCGGACAGAGCTATGGCTACACCTTC.

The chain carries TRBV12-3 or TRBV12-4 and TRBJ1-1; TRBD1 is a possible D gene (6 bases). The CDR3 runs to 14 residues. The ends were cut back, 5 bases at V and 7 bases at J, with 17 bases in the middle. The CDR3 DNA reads TGTGCCAGCAGTCTACAGGGTTTTAGTGTTGAAGCTTTCTTT. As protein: CASSLQGFSVEAFF.

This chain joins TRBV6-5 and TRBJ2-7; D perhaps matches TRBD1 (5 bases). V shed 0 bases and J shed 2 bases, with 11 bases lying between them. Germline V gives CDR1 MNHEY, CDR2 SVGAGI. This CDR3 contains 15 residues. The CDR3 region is CASSYSIPGTYEQYF. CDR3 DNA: TGTGCCAGCAGTTACTCGATTCCAGGGACCTACGAGCAGTACTTC.

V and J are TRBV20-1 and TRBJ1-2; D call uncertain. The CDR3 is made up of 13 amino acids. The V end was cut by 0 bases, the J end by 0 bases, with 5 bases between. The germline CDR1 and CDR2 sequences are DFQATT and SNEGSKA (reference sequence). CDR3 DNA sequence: TGCAGTGCTAGAGACCAGACTAACTATGGCTACACCTTC. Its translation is CSARDQTNYGYTF.

DNA of the CDR3: TGTGCCTGGAGCCCCCCGGGCGGGAATGAGCAGTTCTTC. It specifies CAWSPPGGNEQFF. This rearrangement joins TRBV30 to TRBJ2-1; D might be TRBD2 (5 bases). The CDR3 totals 13 residues. The germline CDR1 and CDR2 sequences are GTSNPN and SVGIG (reference sequence). The ends were cut back, 3 bases at V and 7 bases at J, with 13 bases in the middle.

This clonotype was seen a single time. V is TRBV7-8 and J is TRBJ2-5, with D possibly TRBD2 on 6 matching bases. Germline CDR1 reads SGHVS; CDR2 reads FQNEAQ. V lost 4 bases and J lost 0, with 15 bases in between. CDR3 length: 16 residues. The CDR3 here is CASSSTLSGHQETQYF. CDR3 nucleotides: TGTGCCAGCAGCTCCACTTTGAGCGGGCACCAAGAGACCCAGTACTTC.

This CDR3 reads CASTLPSTEAFF. The CDR3 coding sequence is TGTGCCAGCACCCTGCCGTCCACTGAAGCTTTCTTT. The J gene is TRBJ1-1, the V gene TRBV11-2; no clear D. The CDR3 consists of 12 residues. The germline V gene has CDR1 SGHAT and CDR2 FQNNGV. V was pared by 7 bases and J by 4 bases, with 10 bases between.

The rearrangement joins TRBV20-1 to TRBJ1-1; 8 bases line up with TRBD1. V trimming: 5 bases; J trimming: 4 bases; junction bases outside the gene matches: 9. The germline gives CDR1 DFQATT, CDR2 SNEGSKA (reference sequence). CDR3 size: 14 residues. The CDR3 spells CSAGRTGLSTEAFF. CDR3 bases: TGCAGTGCTGGCCGGACAGGGTTGAGCACTGAAGCTTTCTTT.